This TCR beta chain was found in a study of shared T cell receptors in the human thymus. V was pared by 0 bases and J by 3 bases, with 6 bases between. The CDR3 totals 14 residues. Germline CDR1 is SGHKS and CDR2 is YYEKEE (reference sequence). Assay used: immunoSEQ multiplex PCR; TCRdb lists only in-frame clones, some missing. The profile shows 700,000 to 750,000 clones, roughly 85% of them singletons. These data are also associated with another study on human thymus T cells.

Sequences were obtained from thymocytes. This sequence joins TRBV5-5 and TRBJ2-2; D unclear. This clonotype originated in a girl under three years old with a congenital heart defect. The CDR3 DNA is TGTGCCAGCAGCTTGGCTAGTTACACCGGGGAGCTGTTTTTT. It encodes CASSLASYTGELFF.